The TCR beta chain under discussion was sequenced for a study of cytomegalovirus exposure and HLA in healthy donors (dated by TCRdb to the late 2010s). Context from the whole study: An earlier analysis of fewer than 750 of the donors reported 250 to 350 Gb of sequence data and 95 million to 120 million unique TCR beta sequences obtained from approximately 180 million T cells. Rather than using new phenotypic data, the later analysis identified candidate immune exposures from TCR beta sequences and from how often those sequences occurred across donors. Class I and class II HLA loci were covered by the typing at four-digit resolution. Using immunosequencing, the study profiled T cell repertoires from 666 subjects and related those repertoires to cytomegalovirus serostatus. Donor age, sex, ethnicity and CMV serostatus were collected together with the repertoire data. Every discovery cohort repertoire had been produced on one sequencing platform. Typing coverage differed by locus: A, B, C, DRB1 and DQB1 were typed in roughly 620-640 donors, DQA1 in about 550, DPA1 in 600 to 610, and DPB1 in roughly 470. An earlier analysis of fewer than 750 of the donors used high-throughput TCR beta sequencing to judge whether each TCR beta V gene segment behaved as functional or pseudogenic. Roughly 300 gigabases of sequencing data and 91 million or so unique TCR sequences made up an early release that covered nearly 650 HLA-typed donors. To study patterns of TCR occurrence, a later analysis re-analyzed previously published TCR beta repertoires from 700 or so donors and added high-resolution HLA genotyping. Among the roughly 390 genotyped donors, approximately 76% belonged to the genetic ancestry cluster associated with self-reported Caucasian donors. The study aimed to test whether signatures of past pathogen exposure could be identified by cataloging public T cell receptors. A later genetic analysis took genome-wide SNP genotypes for about three fifths of the 666 donors and used that subset as a discovery cohort. High-throughput TCR immunosequencing, statistical association of individual TCRs with disease status, and machine learning were combined to predict cytomegalovirus infection status. Several DR-DQ haplotypes were treated as single units for association and clustering because of strong linkage in the cohort. Among 300 to 500 genotyped donors of the cohort, an average of roughly 230,000 unique TCR beta nucleotide sequences was sequenced per donor, of which approximately 18% were non-productive. Besides the first cohort of 666 subjects, a separate validation cohort made up of roughly 130 different subjects was used.

The cohort comprised more than 550 healthy bone marrow donors. At the time of sampling, all cohort members were nominally healthy, though unrecorded immune exposures were likely present. The donor tested CMV seropositive, placing the donor among the approximately 290 seropositive members of the cohort. A peripheral blood sample was provided by each donor, and peripheral blood mononuclear cells were used for TCR beta sequencing. Genomic DNA was extracted from the blood cell samples with the Qiagen DNeasy Blood Extraction Kit. What the authors observed across the whole study: A later analysis found that TCR association rates varied across HLA loci, with DRB1 alleles showing the most associated TCRs and HLA-C alleles the fewest. In the study, approximately 150 TCR beta chains were listed as associated with cytomegalovirus. Some 15 rarely observed V segments, including chromosome 9 orphons, were excluded from the earlier analysis of approximately 600 of the donors because counts were too low. In a later analysis, several top co-occurrence clusters were reported to appear linked to parvovirus B19, influenza, CMV and Epstein-Barr virus. Specific HLA alleles were associated with around 18,000 TCR beta sequences at a false discovery rate of 0.05 in a later analysis. While some public TCRs were present in many individuals, most TCR sequences turned up only very rarely across donors. Immune exposure information for the cohort was limited to CMV serostatus. Cytomegalovirus status was reported to be diagnosed by the classifier with high specificity and sensitivity in both the original and validation cohorts. In an earlier analysis of over 550 of the donors, most TCR beta V segments were observed in productive rearrangements about 87% or about 30% of the time, broadly matching IMGT annotations. According to a later analysis, most CMV-associated TCR beta chains appeared to be HLA-restricted, and the HLA associations seemed to be driven largely by CMV exposure. Linkage disequilibrium might explain the correlated functional status among segregating V segments, but an unknown experimental factor could not be excluded. Presence/absence analyses assumed roughly uniform sequencing depth across donors, an assumption that may not hold. A later genetic analysis associated a missense DCLRE1C variant with V-gene and J-gene trimming of TCR beta chains, and an independent cohort replicated the association. A later analysis found that HLA-associated TCR beta chains were more clonally expanded and had lower generation probabilities than equally common non-associated chains. A cluster of highly shared sequence variants was judged likely to represent a technical artifact of the sequencing pipeline. The cohort was sequenced for TCR beta chains only, and without alpha or paired-chain data the features that could be detected were limited. A later genetic analysis reported fewer N-insertions in productive TCRs among donors in an Asian-associated ancestry cluster than the roughly 620-donor mean. In vitro tests confirmed that three of the cytomegalovirus-associated TCR beta chains recognize cytomegalovirus antigens. Some IMGT-functional V segments, including TRBV6-2 and TRBV6-3, could not be told apart with the 87-base-pair reads, so those segments were excluded. A further reported finding was that TCR beta sequences accurately predicted the HLA-A and HLA-B alleles for most subjects in the first cohort. Strong co-occurrence of HLA alleles, especially DR and DQ, made assigning TCR associations to individual alleles difficult. Because HLA typing was missing for some donors at each locus, association tests included only the typed subset. The authors suggested that the approach could potentially be generalized to other disease states and immunological phenotypes.

A word on this clone: The target of this receptor is not known. Base quality data are lacking; no much larger clone is found one base away.

To prepare the library, the immunoSEQ multiplex PCR assay was applied. For the multiplex PCR, a mixture combining 60 forward primers for TCR Vbeta segments and 13 reverse primers for TCR Jbeta segments was used. The CDR3 region of rearranged TCR beta genes was amplified from genomic DNA by a multiplex PCR assay. On the Illumina HiSeq System, the amplified TCR beta libraries were sequenced as 87-base-pair reads. Turning to the authors' computational methods: In a later analysis, roughly 80 million unique TCR beta chains were counted across the 500 to 850 repertoires, and roughly 10 million of these chains were shared by at least two donors. Raw reads were error-corrected and collapsed into unique sequences by a nearest-neighbor algorithm in which closely related sequences were merged to remove PCR and sequencing errors. CDR3 sequences were aligned to IMGT reference sequences to assign V, D and J gene segments. Each retained sequence needed at least a six-nucleotide match to both a V gene segment and a J gene segment. Rearrangements were classified as productive when the CDR3 lacked stop codons and remained in frame with V and J, and all other rearrangements were classified as non-productive. Following IMGT convention, CDR3 was defined as the stretch from the second conserved V-encoded cysteine up to the conserved J-encoded phenylalanine. The earlier analysis of about 560 of the donors excluded any sequence lacking an unambiguous match to a single V gene segment. An earlier analysis of a few hundred of the donors called V segments functional above 56.7% productive rearrangements and segregating when the between-donor standard deviation exceeded 5%. A statistical classification framework was built to diagnose cytomegalovirus status from the catalog of TCR beta chain sequences. A later analysis assigned V and J genes by comparing TCR nucleotide sequences with IMGT/GENE-DB human TR gene sequences. A later analysis assigned CDR3 sequences and most-parsimonious VDJ recombination scenarios with the TCRdist pipeline. In a later analysis, every TCR beta chain was defined by the combination of its CDR3 amino acid sequence and its V-gene family, and reads without a unique V-gene family were dropped. In a later analysis, approximately 640 highly shared, low-generation-probability nucleotide sequences were removed to address suspected cross-contamination and a sequencing artifact. In a later analysis, a clonal expansion index was calculated for each public chain from normalized within-repertoire ranks of inferred template counts. A later analysis computed generation probabilities with a VDJ recombination model fitted to out-of-frame rearrangements, and checked the results against IGoR. In a later analysis, TCR-TCR, TCR-HLA and TCR-CMV co-occurrence was scored with hypergeometric tests, and a repertoire-size bias correction was applied to TCR pairs. To estimate false discovery rates, a later analysis permuted the HLA or CMV assignments 20 times. In a later analysis, co-occurring TCRs were grouped using DBSCAN, and TCRdist sequence similarity was added for clustering within HLA-allele-positive subsets. Repertoires with fewer than 30,000 or more than 120,000 public chains, plus five repertoires with anomalous nucleotide sharing, were excluded from co-occurrence clustering. TCRdb's version of the immuneACCESS table is confined to in-frame rearrangements and falls short of the full clone set. An unresolved V gene accounts for under half of the shortfall where checked; the remainder is of unknown origin. D and trimming were read from the DNA, whereas the V and J calls and clone size are those reported in that table. The sample table holds about 130,000 clones, of which over 65% were seen once. The ten most abundant clones make up about 4.3% of the sample.

Reading the germline V gene gives CDR1 MNHEY and CDR2 SVGAGI. The CDR3 numbers 12 residues from cysteine through phenylalanine. Of all the DNA, just the CDR3 is kept, 36 bases in frame from base 1. Between the V and J ends, shortened by 11 bases and 3 bases respectively, the junction contains 14 bases. The chain couples TRBV6-5 to TRBJ2-7, and perhaps TRBD2 as D gene, on 5 matching bases. The specimen sequenced was PBMCs. The receptor's source is a man aged 18 to 30 in good health and CMV-seropositive. The CDR3 region has the sequence CAGKAADYEQYF. The DNA reads as follows: TGTGCCGGCAAAGCGGCCGACTACGAGCAGTACTTC.